This entry is about one T cell receptor beta chain. Germline CDR1 SGHRS, CDR2 YFSETQ. CDR3 length: 14 residues. Trimming shortened V by 7 bases and J by 4 bases, and 14 bases separated the two germline ends. This entry belongs to a study of blood T cell repertoires in COVID-19. Study details: The United States, Italy and Spain provided the acute and convalescent COVID-19 samples. T cells, B-cell-depleted T cells, or PBMCs supplied cDNA or gDNA.

Original analysis: It was from reference gene primer amplification that nucleated cell counts were estimated. The data were produced by immunoSEQ multiplex PCR, yet TCRdb's version contains in-frame clones alone and is incomplete. V and J calls and clone size are as listed in that table; D and trimming were resolved from the DNA. Of around 150,000 clones in the sample, almost 85% were seen once. The sample consisted of peripheral blood. The receptor was isolated from a woman older than 75 with acute or convalescent COVID-19. This rearrangement joins TRBV5-1 to TRBJ1-4; no definite D call. For the CDR3, the DNA is TGCGCCAGCTCCCCCGGCCCGGGTAATGAAAAACTGTTTTTT. It translates to CASSPGPGNEKLFF.